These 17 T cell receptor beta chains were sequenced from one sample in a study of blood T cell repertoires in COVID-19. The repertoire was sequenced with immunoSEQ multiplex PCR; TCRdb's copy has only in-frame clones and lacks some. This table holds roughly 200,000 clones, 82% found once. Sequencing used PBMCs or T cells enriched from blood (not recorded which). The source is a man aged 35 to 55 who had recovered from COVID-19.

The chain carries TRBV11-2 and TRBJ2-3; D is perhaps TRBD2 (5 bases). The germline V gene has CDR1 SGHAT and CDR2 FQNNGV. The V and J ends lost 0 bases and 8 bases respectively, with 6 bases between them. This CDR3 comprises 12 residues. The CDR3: CASSLDRGTQYF. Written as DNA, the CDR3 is TGTGCCAGCAGCTTAGATCGGGGTACGCAGTATTTT.

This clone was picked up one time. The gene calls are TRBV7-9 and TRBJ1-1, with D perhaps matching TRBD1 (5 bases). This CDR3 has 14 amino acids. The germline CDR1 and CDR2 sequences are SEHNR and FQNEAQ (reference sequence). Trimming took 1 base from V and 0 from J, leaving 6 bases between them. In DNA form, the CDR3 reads TGTGCCAGCAGCTTAGGACAGCTGAACACTGAAGCTTTCTTT. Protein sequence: CASSLGQLNTEAFF. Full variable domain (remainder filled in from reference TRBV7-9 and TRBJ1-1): DTGVSQNPRHKITKRGQNVTFRCDPISEHNRLYWYRQTLGQGPEFLTYFQNEAQLEKSRLLSDRFSAERPKGSFSTLEIQRTEQGDSAMYLCASSLGQLNTEAFFGQGTRLTVV.

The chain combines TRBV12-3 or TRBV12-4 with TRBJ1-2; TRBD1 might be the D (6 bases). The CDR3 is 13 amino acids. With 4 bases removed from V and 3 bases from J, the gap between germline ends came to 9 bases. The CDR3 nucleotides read TGTGCCAGCAGTTGGGGGCTGGACTATGGCTACACCTTC. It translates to CASSWGLDYGYTF.

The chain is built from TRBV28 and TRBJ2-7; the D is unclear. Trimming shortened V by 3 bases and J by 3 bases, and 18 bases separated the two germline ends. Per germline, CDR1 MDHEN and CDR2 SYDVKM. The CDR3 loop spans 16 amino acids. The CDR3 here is CASSFGRESSNYEQYF. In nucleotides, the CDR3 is TGTGCCAGCAGTTTCGGTAGAGAAAGCTCGAACTACGAGCAGTACTTC.

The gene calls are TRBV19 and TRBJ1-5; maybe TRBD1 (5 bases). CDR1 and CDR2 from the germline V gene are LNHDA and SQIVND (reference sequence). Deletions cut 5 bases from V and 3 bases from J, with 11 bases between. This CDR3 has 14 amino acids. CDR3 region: CASSSGQSNQPQHF. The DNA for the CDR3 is TGTGCCAGTAGTTCAGGACAATCCAATCAGCCCCAGCATTTT.

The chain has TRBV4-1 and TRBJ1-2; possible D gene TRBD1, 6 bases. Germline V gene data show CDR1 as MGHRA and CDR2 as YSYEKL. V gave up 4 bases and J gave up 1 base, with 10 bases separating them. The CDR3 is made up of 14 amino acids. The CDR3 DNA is TGCGCCAGCAGCCCCACAGGGCTTAACTATGGCTACACCTTC. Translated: CASSPTGLNYGYTF.

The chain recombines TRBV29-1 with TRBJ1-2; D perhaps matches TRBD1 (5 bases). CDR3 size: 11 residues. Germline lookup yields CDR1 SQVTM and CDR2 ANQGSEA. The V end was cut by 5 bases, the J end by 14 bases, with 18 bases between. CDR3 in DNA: TGCAGCGTTCCCCTAGCCGGGGGGAGTACCTTC. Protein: CSVPLAGGSTF.

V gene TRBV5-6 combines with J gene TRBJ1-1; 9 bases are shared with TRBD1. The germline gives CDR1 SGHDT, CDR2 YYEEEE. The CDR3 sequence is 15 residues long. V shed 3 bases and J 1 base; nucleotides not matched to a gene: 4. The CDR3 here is CASSWMGQGNTEAFF. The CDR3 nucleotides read TGTGCCAGCAGCTGGATGGGACAGGGGAACACTGAAGCTTTCTTT.

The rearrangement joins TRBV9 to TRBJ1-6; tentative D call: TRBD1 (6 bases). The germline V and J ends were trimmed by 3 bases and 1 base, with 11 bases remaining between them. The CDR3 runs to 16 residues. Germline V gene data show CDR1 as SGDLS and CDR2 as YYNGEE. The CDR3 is CASSGRGASYNSPLHF. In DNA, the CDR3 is TGTGCCAGCAGCGGACGGGGGGCATCCTATAATTCACCCCTCCACTTT.

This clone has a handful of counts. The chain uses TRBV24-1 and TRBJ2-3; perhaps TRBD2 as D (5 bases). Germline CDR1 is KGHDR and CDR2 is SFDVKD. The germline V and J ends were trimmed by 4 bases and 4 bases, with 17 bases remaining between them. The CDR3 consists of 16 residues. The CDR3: CATSDQTPPGADTQYF. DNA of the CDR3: TGTGCCACCAGTGACCAGACACCTCCCGGGGCAGATACGCAGTATTTT.

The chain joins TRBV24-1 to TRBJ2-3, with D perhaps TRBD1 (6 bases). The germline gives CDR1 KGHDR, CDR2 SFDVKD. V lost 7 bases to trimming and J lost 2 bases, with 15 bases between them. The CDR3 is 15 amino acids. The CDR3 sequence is CATRPRDTYTDTQYF. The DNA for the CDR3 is TGTGCCACCAGGCCCCGGGACACATACACAGATACGCAGTATTTT.

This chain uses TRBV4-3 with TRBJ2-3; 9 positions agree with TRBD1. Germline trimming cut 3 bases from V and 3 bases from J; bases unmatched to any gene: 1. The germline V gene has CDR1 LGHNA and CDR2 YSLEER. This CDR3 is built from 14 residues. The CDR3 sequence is CASSHGQGTDTQYF. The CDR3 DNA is TGCGCCAGCAGCCATGGACAGGGGACAGATACGCAGTATTTT.

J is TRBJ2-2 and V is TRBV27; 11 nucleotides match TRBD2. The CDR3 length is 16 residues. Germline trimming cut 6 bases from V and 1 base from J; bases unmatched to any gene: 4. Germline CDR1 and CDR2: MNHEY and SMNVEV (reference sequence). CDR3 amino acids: CASSPLAGGNTGELFF. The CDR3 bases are TGTGCCAGCAGCCCCCTAGCGGGAGGGAACACCGGGGAGCTGTTTTTT.

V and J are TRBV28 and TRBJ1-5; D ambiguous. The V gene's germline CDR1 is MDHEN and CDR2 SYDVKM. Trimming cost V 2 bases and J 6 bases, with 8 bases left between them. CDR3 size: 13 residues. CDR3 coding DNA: TGTGCCAGCAGTTTAAAGAGGGCTCAGCCCCAGCATTTT. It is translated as CASSLKRAQPQHF.

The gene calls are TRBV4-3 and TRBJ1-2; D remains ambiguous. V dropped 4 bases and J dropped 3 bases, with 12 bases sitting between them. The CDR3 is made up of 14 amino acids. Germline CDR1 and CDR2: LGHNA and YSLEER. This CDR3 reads CASSLGEGDYGYTF. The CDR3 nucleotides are TGCGCCAGCAGCCTCGGGGAAGGCGACTATGGCTACACCTTC.

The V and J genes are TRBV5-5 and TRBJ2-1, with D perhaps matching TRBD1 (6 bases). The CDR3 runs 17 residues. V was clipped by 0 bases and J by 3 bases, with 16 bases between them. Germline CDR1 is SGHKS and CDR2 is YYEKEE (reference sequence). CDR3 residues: CASSLGRTDPFYNEQFF. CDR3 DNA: TGTGCCAGCAGCTTGGGACGGACAGATCCCTTCTACAATGAGCAGTTCTTC.

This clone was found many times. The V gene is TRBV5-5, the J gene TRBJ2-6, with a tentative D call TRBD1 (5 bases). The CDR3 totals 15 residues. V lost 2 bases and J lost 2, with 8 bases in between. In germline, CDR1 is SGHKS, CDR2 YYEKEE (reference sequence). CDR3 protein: CASSLYRPGANVLTF. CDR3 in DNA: TGTGCCAGCAGCTTATACAGGCCTGGGGCCAACGTCCTGACTTTC. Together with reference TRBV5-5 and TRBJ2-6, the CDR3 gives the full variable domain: DAGVTQSPTHLIKTRGQQVTLRCSPISGHKSVSWYQQVLGQGPQFIFQYYEKEERGRGNFPDRFSARQFPNYSSELNVNALLLGDSALYLCASSLYRPGANVLTFGAGSRLTVL.